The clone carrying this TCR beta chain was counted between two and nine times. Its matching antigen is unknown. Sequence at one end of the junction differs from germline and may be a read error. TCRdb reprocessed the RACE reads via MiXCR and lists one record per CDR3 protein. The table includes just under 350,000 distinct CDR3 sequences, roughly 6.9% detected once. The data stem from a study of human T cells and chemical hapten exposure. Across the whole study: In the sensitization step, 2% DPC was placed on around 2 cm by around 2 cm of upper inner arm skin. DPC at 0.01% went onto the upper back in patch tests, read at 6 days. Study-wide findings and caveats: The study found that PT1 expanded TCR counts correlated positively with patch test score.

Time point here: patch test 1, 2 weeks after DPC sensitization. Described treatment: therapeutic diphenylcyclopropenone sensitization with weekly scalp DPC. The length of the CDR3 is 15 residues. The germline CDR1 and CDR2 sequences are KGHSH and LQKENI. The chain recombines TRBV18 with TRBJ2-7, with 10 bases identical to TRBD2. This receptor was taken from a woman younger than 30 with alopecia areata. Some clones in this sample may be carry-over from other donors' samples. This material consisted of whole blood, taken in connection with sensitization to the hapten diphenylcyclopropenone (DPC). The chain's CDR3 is CASSRSGGASNEQYF. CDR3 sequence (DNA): TGTGCCAGCTCACGAAGCGGGGGGGCCTCCAACGAGCAGTACTTC.